The 15 T cell receptor beta chains below all came from one sample that was sequenced in a study of Tregs in tolerant kidney transplant recipients. Libraries were prepared by immunoSEQ multiplex PCR; TCRdb keeps only in-frame clonotypes and omits some of them. The table shows 240,000 or so clones, with approximately 83% occurring only once. Input material: CD4+ T cells from blood. The receptor set was obtained from a human donor in good health.

The J gene is TRBJ1-2, the V gene TRBV28; D perhaps matches TRBD1 (6 bases). The CDR3 is made up of 16 amino acids. Trimming left V 8 bases short and J 4 bases short, with 23 bases between. Per the germline V gene, CDR1 is MDHEN and CDR2 is SYDVKM. The CDR3 sequence is CASGLGGASVGYGYTF. The CDR3 region has the DNA TGTGCCAGCGGATTGGGGGGGGCCTCTGTTGGCTATGGCTACACCTTC.

V usage is TRBV11-2 and J usage is TRBJ1-1; the D is unclear. V lost 2 bases and J 2 bases, leaving 12 bases between the germline ends. The CDR3 is 15 residues long. Germline values: CDR1 SGHAT, CDR2 FQNNGV. This chain's CDR3 is CASSLRQRSNTEAFF. For the CDR3, the DNA is TGTGCCAGCAGCTTAAGGCAGCGGTCCAACACTGAAGCTTTCTTT.

J is TRBJ2-5 and V is TRBV19; D not certain. Germline values: CDR1 LNHDA, CDR2 SQIVND (reference sequence). CDR3 length: 13 residues. V was trimmed by 3 bases and J by 1 base, leaving 6 bases between them. DNA of the CDR3: TGTGCCAGTAGTATTTGGGGCCAAGAGACCCAGTACTTC. It is translated as CASSIWGQETQYF.

The chain is built from TRBV15 and TRBJ2-3; 11 bases fit TRBD2. V shed 3 bases, J shed 3 bases, and the junction held 5 bases outside the gene matches. CDR1 LNHNV and CDR2 YYDKDF come from the germline V gene (reference sequence). The CDR3 spans 16 residues. CDR3 nucleotides: TGTGCCACCAGCAGTTTACTAGCGGGAGTTACAGATACGCAGTATTTT. Its protein product is CATSSLLAGVTDTQYF.

The chain couples TRBV6-6 to TRBJ1-2; D unresolved. The V and J ends lost 3 bases and 4 bases respectively, with 9 bases between them. Germline V gene data show CDR1 as MNHNY and CDR2 as SVGAGI (reference sequence). This CDR3 contains 13 residues. In DNA, the CDR3 is TGTGCCAGCAGTTATCTAGGGAGCTATGGCTACACCTTC. This translates into CASSYLGSYGYTF.

The chain employs TRBV30 and TRBJ2-1; D is perhaps TRBD2 (5 bases). Germline CDR1 and CDR2: GTSNPN and SVGIG (reference sequence). Trimming took 4 bases from V and 8 from J, leaving 24 bases between them. CDR3 length: 16 amino acids. For the CDR3, the DNA is TGTGCCTGGAACTCCCCGAGTAATCGGGGTAGGTATGAGCAGTTCTTC. Encoded protein: CAWNSPSNRGRYEQFF.

The chain carries TRBV4-1 and TRBJ2-5; TRBD1 matches 9 bases. This CDR3 is built from 16 residues. V dropped 0 bases and J dropped 10; count of bases not matched to a gene: 12. Germline loops: CDR1 MGHRA, CDR2 YSYEKL. Written as DNA, the CDR3 is TGCGCCAGCAGCCAAGATCGAGGACAGGGGCCTGGAGGCCAGTACTTC. Its protein is CASSQDRGQGPGGQYF.

Here the CDR3 reads CASSNQETQYF. DNA of the CDR3: TGTGCCAGCAGCAACCAAGAGACCCAGTACTTC. The J gene is TRBJ2-5, the V gene TRBV6-5; no definite D call. Germline CDR1 MNHEY, CDR2 SVGAGI. The V and J ends lost 6 bases and 0 bases respectively, with 2 bases between them. The CDR3 runs 11 residues.

The chain carries TRBV4-1 and TRBJ2-5, with 8 bases matching TRBD2. With V trimmed by 1 base and J by 5 bases, 6 bases remained unmatched. This CDR3 spans 15 amino acids. Germline V gene data show CDR1 as MGHRA and CDR2 as YSYEKL. The CDR3 spells CASSQAGTRGETQYF. The CDR3, as DNA: TGCGCCAGCAGCCAAGCCGGGACTAGGGGGGAGACCCAGTACTTC.

This chain connects TRBV6-5 to TRBJ2-2; D perhaps matches TRBD1 (6 bases). The germline V gene encodes CDR1 MNHEY and CDR2 SVGAGI. The CDR3 has 14 residues. The germline V and J ends were trimmed by 2 bases and 7 bases, with 11 bases remaining between them. CDR3 coding DNA: TGTGCCAGCAGTTACCTAAGACAGGTCGGGGAGCTGTTTTTT. Protein product: CASSYLRQVGELFF.

This chain uses TRBV7-3 with TRBJ1-4; a possible D gene is TRBD1 (6 bases). V lost 6 bases and J lost 8, with 19 bases in between. This CDR3 comprises 15 residues. CDR1 SGHTA and CDR2 FQGTGA come from the germline V gene. Written as DNA, the CDR3 is TGTGCCAGCAGACCTAGCGGGACACCAATCGAAAAACTGTTTTTT. This gives the protein CASRPSGTPIEKLFF.

This clone was counted a single time. The J gene is TRBJ2-3, the V gene TRBV7-6; 7 nucleotides match TRBD2. This CDR3 comprises 17 residues. CDR1 and CDR2 (germline): SGHVS, FNYEAQ. V gave up 1 base and J gave up 0 bases; unmatched junction bases: 7. In DNA, the CDR3 is TGTGCCAGCAGCTTAGTACTAGCGCGTTCCAGCACAGATACGCAGTATTTT. Protein: CASSLVLARSSTDTQYF.

CDR3 sequence: CASSFRPGERVYGYTF. The DNA for the CDR3 is TGTGCCAGCAGCTTCCGACCAGGGGAGCGCGTCTATGGCTACACCTTC. This sequence joins TRBV11-3 and TRBJ1-2, with a weak D call TRBD1 (6 bases). V dropped 3 bases and J dropped 4 bases, with 18 bases sitting between them. Germline V gene lookup returns CDR1 SGHNT and CDR2 YENEEA. The length of the CDR3 is 16 residues.

V and J are TRBV11-2 and TRBJ1-4, with 7 bases identical to TRBD1. This CDR3 has 12 residues. Germline V gives CDR1 SGHAT, CDR2 FQNNGV. Trimming at V came to 5 bases and at J to 8 bases, leaving 2 bases not matched to a gene. The DNA for the CDR3 is TGTGCCAGCAGCAAGGACAGGGAAAAACTGTTTTTT. Translated, it gives CASSKDREKLFF.

V usage is TRBV18 and J usage is TRBJ1-6; D call uncertain. Germline V gene lookup returns CDR1 KGHSH and CDR2 LQKENI. V was cut by 5 bases and J by 8 bases, with 7 bases left in between. This CDR3 has 12 residues. CDR3 sequence: CASSSGDSPLHF. The CDR3 DNA sequence: TGTGCCAGCTCATCCGGTGATTCACCCCTCCACTTT.